These 16 T cell receptor beta chains were all obtained from the same sample, sequenced in a study of PD-L1 blockade in urothelial cancer. Assay: immunoSEQ multiplex PCR; the TCRdb copy retains only in-frame clones and omits some. Of around 45,000 clones in the sample, approximately 83% were seen once. Documented time point: peripheral blood 6 weeks after treatment start. The sample in question was PBMCs, obtained around atezolizumab (anti-PD-L1) treatment. The source of these receptors is a man between 60 and 75 years old with urothelial cancer.

This clone showed up just a few times. The V and J genes are TRBV28 and TRBJ1-3; D remains ambiguous. CDR3 length: 14 amino acids. Germline lookup yields CDR1 MDHEN and CDR2 SYDVKM. The ends were cut back, 3 bases at V and 4 bases at J, with 10 bases in the middle. The DNA of the CDR3 is TGTGCCAGCAGTTTTTCAGGTGGCGGAAACACCATATATTTT. Residues: CASSFSGGGNTIYF.

The CDR3 sequence: CATSRDLEDTQYF. The CDR3 bases are TGTGCCACCAGCAGAGATCTGGAGGATACGCAGTATTTT. The chain recombines TRBV15 with TRBJ2-3; D remains unclear. Germline V gene sequence: CDR1 LNHNV, CDR2 YYDKDF (reference sequence). The CDR3 sequence is 13 residues long. V lost 0 bases and J 6 bases, leaving 7 bases between the germline ends. The variable domain in full, with the rest retrieved from reference TRBV15 and TRBJ2-3, is DAMVIQNPRYQVTQFGKPVTLSCSQTLNHNVMYWYQQKSSQAPKLLFHYYDKDFNNEADTPDNFQSRRPNTSFCFLDIRSPGLGDTAMYLCATSRDLEDTQYFGPGTRLTVL.

The rearrangement joins TRBV25-1 to TRBJ1-2; D unclear. The germline V and J ends were trimmed by 7 bases and 4 bases, with 13 bases remaining between them. The CDR3 has 13 residues. Germline CDR1 MGHDK, CDR2 SYGVNS. CDR3 bases: TGTGCCAGCACCCCCGGTGGGAGCTATGGCTACACCTTC. It codes for CASTPGGSYGYTF.

The chain links TRBV7-2 to TRBJ2-2; 7 nucleotides align to TRBD1. The CDR3 contains 17 residues. The J segment lost 2 bases and the V segment lost 5 bases, leaving 11 bases of the junction unmatched. From germline, CDR1 is SGHTA and CDR2 FQGNSA. The CDR3 region is CASSRPPGQINTGELFF. The CDR3 region has the DNA TGTGCCAGCAGCCGACCTCCGGGACAGATAAACACCGGGGAGCTGTTTTTT. Combining the CDR3 with reference TRBV7-2 and TRBJ2-2 gives the whole variable domain GAGVSQSPSNKVTEKGKDVELRCDPISGHTALYWYRQSLGQGLEFLIYFQGNSAPDKSGLPSDRFSAERTGGSVSTLTIQRTQQEDSAVYLCASSRPPGQINTGELFFGEGSRLTVL.

J is TRBJ1-4 and V is TRBV7-2; 10 bases match TRBD1. J was trimmed by 7 bases and V by 4 bases; bases with no gene match: 9. The CDR3 contains 16 residues. Germline V gives CDR1 SGHTA, CDR2 FQGNSA. The CDR3 loop reads CASSSSTGGAGEKLFF. The CDR3 region has the DNA TGTGCCAGCAGCTCATCGACAGGGGGCGCCGGTGAAAAACTGTTTTTT.

The chain has TRBV5-1 and TRBJ2-7; the match to TRBD1 covers 8 bases. Germline V CDR1 and CDR2: SGHRS, YFSETQ. This CDR3 is 13 amino acids long. Unmatched junction bases numbered 3, after V lost 4 bases and J lost 3 bases. This CDR3 reads CASSDGTGYEQYF. Written as DNA, the CDR3 is TGCGCCAGCAGCGACGGGACAGGCTACGAGCAGTACTTC.

The V gene is TRBV7-9, the J gene TRBJ2-5, with 9 nucleotides matching TRBD2. V trimming: 5 bases; J trimming: 2 bases; junction bases outside the gene matches: 3. CDR3 length: 14 amino acids. In germline, CDR1 is SEHNR, CDR2 FQNEAQ (reference sequence). CDR3: CASSPSGAQETQYF. CDR3 DNA sequence: TGTGCCAGCAGCCCTAGCGGGGCACAAGAGACCCAGTACTTC.

This chain connects TRBV7-6 to TRBJ2-7; D call uncertain. The CDR3 totals 16 residues. V was pared by 0 bases and J by 3 bases, with 15 bases between. Germline CDR1 SGHVS, CDR2 FNYEAQ. CDR3 nucleotide sequence: TGTGCCAGCAGCTTAGCGGTCGGCGGAACCGACTACGAGCAGTACTTC. Amino acids: CASSLAVGGTDYEQYF.

The J gene is TRBJ2-7, the V gene TRBV11-2; TRBD2 matches 13 bases. Germline V CDR1 and CDR2: SGHAT, FQNNGV. V trimming: 0 bases; J trimming: 2 bases; junction bases outside the gene matches: 10. CDR3 length equals 19 residues. CDR3 residues: CASSLEPRTSGGDPYEQYF. The CDR3 nucleotides read TGTGCCAGCAGCTTAGAACCACGGACTAGCGGGGGTGACCCCTACGAGCAGTACTTC.

This chain connects TRBV28 to TRBJ2-1; TRBD2 matches at 10 bases. Germline V gene data show CDR1 as MDHEN and CDR2 as SYDVKM. The junction had 5 bases not matched to a gene; V was cut back by 3 bases and J by 12 bases. The CDR3 runs to 13 residues. The CDR3 here is CASSFQRGGGQFF. CDR3 in DNA: TGTGCCAGCAGTTTTCAGCGGGGGGGCGGGCAGTTCTTC.

V gene TRBV6-5 combines with J gene TRBJ2-3; 7 positions agree with TRBD2. Germline trimming cut 2 bases from V and 3 bases from J; bases unmatched to any gene: 5. Germline-derived CDR1 and CDR2 are MNHEY and SVGAGI. CDR3 length equals 15 residues. This CDR3 reads CASSYGGEGTDTQYF. CDR3 nucleotide sequence: TGTGCCAGCAGTTACGGGGGGGAAGGGACAGATACGCAGTATTTT.

The rearrangement links TRBV6-1 to TRBJ2-1; TRBD2 agrees at 7 bases. With 4 bases clipped from V and 4 bases from J, the junction kept 10 bases outside the gene matches. Per the germline V gene, CDR1 is MNHNS and CDR2 is SASEGT. CDR3 length equals 16 residues. The CDR3 spells CASSVGGGTIYNEQFF. CDR3 nucleotide sequence: TGTGCCAGCAGTGTGGGGGGGGGTACTATTTACAATGAGCAGTTCTTC.

This chain connects TRBV27 to TRBJ2-1; D is ambiguous. Germline V gene lookup returns CDR1 MNHEY and CDR2 SMNVEV (reference sequence). The length of the CDR3 is 13 residues. V dropped 1 base and J dropped 8 bases, with 9 bases sitting between them. CDR3 in DNA: TGTGCCAGCAGTTTATTCCCCCGGGATGAGCAGTTCTTC. Protein: CASSLFPRDEQFF.

The rearrangement links TRBV5-1 to TRBJ2-1; 10 positions match TRBD2. The CDR3 extends over 18 amino acids. In germline, CDR1 is SGHRS, CDR2 YFSETQ. V dropped 0 bases and J dropped 0; count of bases not matched to a gene: 6. The CDR3 sequence is CASSLVFSGGASYNEQFF. In DNA form, the CDR3 reads TGCGCCAGCAGCTTGGTATTCAGCGGGGGGGCCTCCTACAATGAGCAGTTCTTC.

The chain is built from TRBV19 and TRBJ1-2, with 7 nucleotides matching TRBD1. V dropped 3 bases and J dropped 2; count of bases not matched to a gene: 12. The CDR3 is 17 residues long. Germline CDR1 reads LNHDA; CDR2 reads SQIVND (reference sequence). CDR3 DNA sequence: TGTGCCAGTAGTATGAGAGGGGAAGGACAGGCCAACTATGGCTACACCTTC. Its translation is CASSMRGEGQANYGYTF.

The chain couples TRBV21-1 to TRBJ2-1; the table's D call of TRBD2 was not tested on the DNA. TRBV21-1 is listed as a pseudogene. The CDR3 totals 16 residues. The CDR3 bases are TGTGCCAGCAGCAATCTCTGGACTAGCGGGGACAATGAGCAGTTCTTC. Translation gives CASSNLWTSGDNEQFF.